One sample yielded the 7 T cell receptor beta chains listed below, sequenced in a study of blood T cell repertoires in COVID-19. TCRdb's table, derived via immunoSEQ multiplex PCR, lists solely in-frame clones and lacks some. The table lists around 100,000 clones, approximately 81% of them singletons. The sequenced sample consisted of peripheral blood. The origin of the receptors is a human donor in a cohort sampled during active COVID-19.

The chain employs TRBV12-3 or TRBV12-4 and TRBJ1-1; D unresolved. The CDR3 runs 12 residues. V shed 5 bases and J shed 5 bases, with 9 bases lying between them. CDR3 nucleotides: TGTGCCAGCAGTCTCGAGATTACTGAAGCTTTCTTT. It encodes CASSLEITEAFF.

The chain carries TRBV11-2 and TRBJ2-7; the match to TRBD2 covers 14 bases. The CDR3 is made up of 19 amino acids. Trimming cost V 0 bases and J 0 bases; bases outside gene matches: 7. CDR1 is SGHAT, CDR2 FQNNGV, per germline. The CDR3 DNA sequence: TGTGCCAGCAGCTTAGAGGGACTAGCGGGAGTCACCAGCTCCTACGAGCAGTACTTC. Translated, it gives CASSLEGLAGVTSSYEQYF.

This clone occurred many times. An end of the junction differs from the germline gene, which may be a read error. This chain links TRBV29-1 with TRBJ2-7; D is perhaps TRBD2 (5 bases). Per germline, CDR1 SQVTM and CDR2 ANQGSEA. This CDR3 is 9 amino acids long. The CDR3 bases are TGCAGCGTTGACAGCGGCCCTCCATTC. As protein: CSVDSGPPF.

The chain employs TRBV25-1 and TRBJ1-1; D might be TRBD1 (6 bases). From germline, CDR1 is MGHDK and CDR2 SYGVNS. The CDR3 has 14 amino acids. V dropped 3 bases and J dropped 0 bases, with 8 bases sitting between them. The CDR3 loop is CASSERGLNTEAFF. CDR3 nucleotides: TGTGCCAGCAGTGAGAGGGGGTTGAACACTGAAGCTTTCTTT.

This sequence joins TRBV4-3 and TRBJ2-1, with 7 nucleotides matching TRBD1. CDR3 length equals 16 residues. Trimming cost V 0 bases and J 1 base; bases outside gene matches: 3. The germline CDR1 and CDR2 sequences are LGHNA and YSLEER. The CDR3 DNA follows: TGCGCCAGCAGCCAAGAGGGCAGGGGGTCCTACAATGAGCAGTTCTTC. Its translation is CASSQEGRGSYNEQFF.

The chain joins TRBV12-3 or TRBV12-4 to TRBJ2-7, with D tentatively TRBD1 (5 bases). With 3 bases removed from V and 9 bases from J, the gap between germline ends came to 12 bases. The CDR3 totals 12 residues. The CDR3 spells CASSFDGARQYF. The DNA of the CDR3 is TGTGCCAGCAGTTTCGATGGGGCGAGGCAGTACTTC.

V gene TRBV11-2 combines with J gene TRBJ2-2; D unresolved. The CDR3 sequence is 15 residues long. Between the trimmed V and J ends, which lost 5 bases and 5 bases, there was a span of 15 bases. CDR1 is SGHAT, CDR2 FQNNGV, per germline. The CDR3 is CASSPGGPLTGELFF. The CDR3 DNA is TGTGCCAGCAGCCCGGGTGGTCCTTTGACCGGGGAGCTGTTTTTT.